This T cell receptor beta chain was documented in a study of CD8+ T cells in alopecia areata (dated by TCRdb to between 2017 and 2018). In the study overall: The treated patients, all with moderate-to-severe alopecia areata, were enrolled in an open-label pilot trial of oral tofacitinib given at 5 to 10 mg twice daily. Patients stayed on tofacitinib for 6 to 18 months and then had 6 months of follow-up off drug so that delayed response and recurrence could be assessed. Disease severity in treated patients was measured with the SALT score, which quantifies the percentage of affected scalp surface area. In both human patients and the C3H/HeJ mouse model, the study applied high-throughput TCRbeta sequencing to look at T cell clonal expansion in alopecia areata. Human TCRbeta sequencing covered scalp tissue and sorted CD4+ and CD8+ peripheral blood T cells from patchy and totalis/universalis alopecia areata patients and healthy controls. Tofacitinib-treated patients had biopsies at baseline and at 4 and 24 weeks of treatment, with a later scalp biopsy in several patients. Clonality in the scalp was compared among normal scalp (n=4), patchy alopecia areata scalp (n=8), and alopecia totalis/universalis scalp (n=8). RNA was extracted with the PAXgene miRNA kit for fixed scalp, the miRNeasy kit for PBMCs, and the RNeasy kit for mouse skin. Amplification of TCRbeta CDR3 regions was done by immunoSEQ multiplex PCR using 35 Vbeta forward primers and 13 Jbeta reverse primers. Overall results and qualifications from the work: During tofacitinib treatment, many expanded lesional clones stuck around in both scalp and blood, and this persistence may partly explain why relapse happens after treatment is stopped. Because the treated cohort was small and included a single nonresponder, larger studies are needed to assess links between baseline CD8+ expansion and response. Higher clonality and more expanded CD8+ clones were observed in lesional scalp than in normal scalp, particularly in alopecia totalis/universalis, a finding suggestive of antigenic drive. Resident alphabeta T cells in normal human skin are also sequenced, complicating scalp TCR repertoire analysis, unlike mouse skin dominated by gammadelta T cells. Tofacitinib significantly decreased scalp clonality and the number of expanded CD8+ clones among the top 100 scalp clones. Shared TCR sequences between patients were less evident than in mice, which may be partly attributable to HLA diversity in the patient population.

This sample's treatment or condition label indicates: oral pan-JAK inhibitor, 5-10 mg twice daily. Peripheral blood and lesional scalp punch biopsies were obtained from patients with alopecia areata. PBMCs were isolated by density centrifugation and stained for CD3, CD4 and CD8, after which CD4+ and CD8+ T cells were sorted on a FACSAria. This clone was recorded a few times. Its specific antigen is unknown. Base qualities were left out, and no much larger clone turns up one base away. V drops 0 bases and J drops 0 bases, leaving 8 bases in between. The CDR3, cysteine through phenylalanine, is 15 amino acids long. CDR3 DNA is the only sequence kept; it has 45 bases, read in frame from the first base. The germline V gene yields SGHTS for CDR1 and YDEGEE for CDR2. Libraries were prepared through the immunoSEQ multiplex PCR assay. RNA was extracted from all samples and reverse transcribed into cDNA, which served as template for TCR sequencing. First-strand cDNA was synthesized using SuperScript III with a 2:1 mix of oligo-dT and random hexamers. A synthetic immune receptor repertoire was used to measure amplification bias, and any remaining bias was corrected computationally. In the authors' own workflow: Raw reads were preprocessed to remove errors, and CDR3 was defined by IMGT conventions from the conserved cysteine to phenylalanine. Clonality was computed as 1 minus the Shannon entropy, with the entropy normalized by log2 of the number of productive unique TCRs. Scalp TCRbeta sequences were cross-referenced with sorted blood CD4 and CD8 repertoires so that the CD4 or CD8 identity of scalp clones could be inferred. Entries here come from immuneACCESS through TCRdb and include only in-frame sequences with V and J called. Some clones fail to appear in such tables; in the studies checked, an unresolved V gene covers under half of the shortfall, and the cause of the remainder is unknown. V, J and clone size reflect that table, while D and trimming were determined from the DNA. The sample profile shows roughly 100,000 clones; 60% of them were found once. The ten largest account for roughly 15% of the sample.

The clonotype originates from a human donor with alopecia areata. The material was CD8+ T cells sorted from blood, obtained between weeks 55 and 65, from a patient treated with tofacitinib. The receptor chain draws on TRBV5-8 and TRBJ2-3, with the D gene not confidently named. The DNA sequence is given as TGTGCCAGCAGCTTGGGAGGCCGAAGCACAGATACGCAGTATTTT. Its amino acids are CASSLGGRSTDTQYF.